The rows below give T cell receptor beta chains drawn from one sample of a study of OX40 agonist ivuxolimab in advanced cancers. TCRdb keeps only in-frame clones here, not all; method: immunoSEQ multiplex PCR. Among about 46,000 clones listed, around 89% were seen once. Sequencing used CD4+ or CD8+ T cells sorted from blood, obtained in a trial of the OX40 agonist ivuxolimab. Source of these receptors: an adult with an advanced solid tumor such as melanoma, head and neck, liver or kidney cancer. The CDR3 runs from the conserved cysteine through the conserved F or W. The D gene is left open where the match is weak. Only part of the rows carry a size: once, few, many, or a class if the clone is expanded.

>TRBV25-1|TRBJ2-7|.|15|.
TGTGCCAGCAGTGAATGGGTTAGCGGAACCTACGAGCAGTACTTC
CASSEWVSGTYEQYF
>TRBV15|TRBJ2-5|.|17|TRBD2
TGTGCCACCGCAAGAAGCGGGGGGGATTGGTACCAAGAGACCCAGTACTTC
CATARSGGDWYQETQYF
>TRBV19|TRBJ2-3|.|14|.
TGTGCCAGTAGTGGGGGAGGGGGAACAGATACGCAGTATTTT
CASSGGGGTDTQYF
>TRBV11-2|TRBJ2-7|.|13|.
TGTGCCAGCAGCTTATACGGGACTTACGAGCAGTACTTC
CASSLYGTYEQYF
>TRBV28|TRBJ2-1|.|12|.
TGTGCCAGCAGTTTATATCCGGGTGAGCAGTTCTTC
CASSLYPGEQFF
>TRBV4-1|TRBJ2-3|.|16|.
TGCGCCAGCAGCCAAGAAATGAGGGTACGCACAGATACGCAGTATTTT
CASSQEMRVRTDTQYF
>TRBV9|TRBJ1-4|.|15|.
TGTGCCAGCAGCACTGCCGCAGGGGCTAATGAAAAACTGTTTTTT
CASSTAAGANEKLFF
>TRBV9|TRBJ1-2|.|15|TRBD1
TGTGCCAGCAGCGTAAGGGACAGGGGGGACTATGGCTACACCTTC
CASSVRDRGDYGYTF
>TRBV7-9|TRBJ2-7|.|13|.
TGTGCCAGCAGGCCCCAATGGGACTACGAGCAGTACTTC
CASRPQWDYEQYF
>TRBV5-4|TRBJ2-7|.|15|TRBD1
TGTGCCAGCACTACCCACAGGGGCTCCTCCGACGAGCAGTACTTC
CASTTHRGSSDEQYF
>TRBV7-6|TRBJ2-2|.|15|.
TGTGCCAGCAGCTTAAGTATCGCGGATCCCGGGGAGCTGTTTTTT
CASSLSIADPGELFF
>TRBV18|TRBJ2-3|.|16|TRBD2
TGTGCCAGCTCACCGCGAAGCGGGGGCACCACAGATACGCAGTATTTT
CASSPRSGGTTDTQYF
>TRBV6-1|TRBJ2-1|.|15|.
TGTGCCACCTCCCTCGGGACCTCCTCCTACAATGAGCAGTTCTTC
CATSLGTSSYNEQFF
>TRBV5-5|TRBJ2-7|.|14|.
TGTGCCAGCAGCTTACTGGGGGCCCCCTACGAGCAGTACTTC
CASSLLGAPYEQYF
>TRBV30|TRBJ2-5|.|15|.
TGCGCCTGGGCCTTATCAGGGATAAGCGCGAAGACCCAGTACTTC
CAWALSGISAKTQYF
>TRBV6-5|TRBJ2-3|.|14|TRBD1
TGTGCCAGCTCCGGGACAGGGGGCGCGGATACGCAGTATTTT
CASSGTGGADTQYF
>TRBV4-1|TRBJ1-5|.|15|.
TGCGCCAGCAGCCAACGGGTAGGGGAAAATCAGCCCCAGCATTTT
CASSQRVGENQPQHF
>TRBV7-2|TRBJ1-2|few|12|.
TGTGCCAGCAGCTTAGTGGGGGGTGGCTACACCTTC
CASSLVGGGYTF
>TRBV7-6|TRBJ2-3|.|15|TRBD1
TGTGCCAGCAGCGCAAGGACAGGGTGGTCAGATACGCAGTATTTT
CASSARTGWSDTQYF
>TRBV19|TRBJ2-1|.|15|.
TGTGCCAGTAGTATCTTGCTAGGTTTTTACAATGAGCAGTTCTTC
CASSILLGFYNEQFF
>TRBV28|TRBJ1-4|.|16|.
TGTGCCAGCAGTCCCCGGTTGCCGGGGTCGGGGGAAAAACTGTTTTTT
CASSPRLPGSGEKLFF
>TRBV7-3|TRBJ1-1|.|13|.
TGTGCCAGCAGCATACAGGAGAACACTGAAGCTTTCTTT
CASSIQENTEAFF
>TRBV6-1|TRBJ2-3|.|14|.
TGTGCCAGCAGTGAACCTACAGCCACAGATACGCAGTATTTT
CASSEPTATDTQYF
>TRBV7-9|TRBJ2-3|.|15|.
TGTGCCAGCAGCTTAGGAACAGGGTTCACAGATACGCAGTATTTT
CASSLGTGFTDTQYF
>TRBV4-1|TRBJ2-7|.|14|.
TGCGCCAGCAGCGGGCGGGCAGGGACCTACGAGCAGTACTTC
CASSGRAGTYEQYF
>TRBV2|TRBJ2-7|.|13|.
TGTGCCAGCAGTGACTCAGACTACTACGAGCAGTACTTC
CASSDSDYYEQYF
>TRBV19|TRBJ1-1|.|15|TRBD1
TGTGCCAGTAGTCCCTGGACAGGGGGGAAGACTGAAGCTTTCTTT
CASSPWTGGKTEAFF
>TRBV4-3|TRBJ2-7|.|15|.
TGCGCCAGCAGCCAACTACGGGACACCTCCTACGAGCAGTACTTC
CASSQLRDTSYEQYF
>TRBV4-3|TRBJ2-3|.|17|TRBD2
TGCGCCAGCAGCCACCTATTAGCGGGGGGAAGCACAGATACGCAGTATTTT
CASSHLLAGGSTDTQYF
>TRBV5-6|TRBJ2-3|.|15|TRBD1
TGTGCCAGCAGCTCCGGGACAGGGGGCGCAGATACGCAGTATTTT
CASSSGTGGADTQYF
>TRBV5-6|TRBJ1-2|.|14|TRBD1
TGTGCCAGCAGCCTTGGGACAGGGGACTATGGCTACACCTTC
CASSLGTGDYGYTF
>TRBV2|TRBJ2-7|.|17|.
TGTGCCAGCAGTCCGACCTTCCACCGGGCCGAGCCGGGGGAGCAGTACTTC
CASSPTFHRAEPGEQYF
>TRBV6-5|TRBJ1-2|medium-sized|15|TRBD1
TGTGCCAGCAGTTACGCGGACAGGGTTGACTATGGCTACACCTTC
CASSYADRVDYGYTF
>TRBV27|TRBJ2-4|.|15|TRBD2
TGTGCCAGCAGTACTTTAGCGGGAACCAAAAACATTCAGTACTTC
CASSTLAGTKNIQYF
>TRBV2|TRBJ1-2|.|16|.
TGTGCCAGCAGTGAACCTGGGTGGGGCTCTTCCTATGGCTACACCTTC
CASSEPGWGSSYGYTF
>TRBV7-6|TRBJ2-6|.|19|.
TGTGCCAGCAGCCGAGGAATGGGAGACAGACCCTCTGGGGCCAACGTCCTGACTTTC
CASSRGMGDRPSGANVLTF
>TRBV4-1|TRBJ1-4|.|15|TRBD1
TGCGCCAGCAGCCAATTAGTACAGGGGGACGAAAAACTGTTTTTT
CASSQLVQGDEKLFF
>TRBV7-3|TRBJ2-3|.|16|TRBD2
TGTGCCAGCAGCTCGGGACTAGCAAAGAGCACAGATACGCAGTATTTT
CASSSGLAKSTDTQYF
>TRBV15|TRBJ1-5|.|15|.
TGTGCCACCAGCAGAGATGGGGCGGATTATCAGCCCCAGCATTTT
CATSRDGADYQPQHF
>TRBV9|TRBJ2-1|.|15|TRBD2
TGTGCCAGCAGCGTTAGCGGGAGCTCCTACAATGAGCAGTTCTTC
CASSVSGSSYNEQFF
>TRBV19|TRBJ1-3|.|15|.
TGTGCCAGTAGTAAGGACAGTTCCTCTGGAAACACCATATATTTT
CASSKDSSSGNTIYF
>TRBV6-6|TRBJ2-2|.|13|.
TGTGCCAGCTTAGGGGGGAACACCGGGGAGCTGTTTTTT
CASLGGNTGELFF
>TRBV13|TRBJ2-7|.|12|.
TGTGCCAGCAGCTTAGGCCGGTCGGAAGGGTTCTTC
CASSLGRSEGFF
>TRBV5-4|TRBJ1-1|.|15|TRBD1
TGTGCCAGCAGCCTCACAGGGGGCATGAACACTGAAGCTTTCTTT
CASSLTGGMNTEAFF
>TRBV5-1|TRBJ2-5|.|14|TRBD1
TGCGCCAGCAGCGCACAGGGGCGACAAGAGACCCAGTACTTC
CASSAQGRQETQYF
>TRBV7-8|TRBJ1-3|few|15|.
TGTGCCAGCAGCTTCCTAGAAAGCTCTGGAAACACCATATATTTT
CASSFLESSGNTIYF
>TRBV9|TRBJ2-7|.|16|TRBD2
TGTGCCAGCAGCGTAGGGGTAGCGGGAGGATCCTACGAGCAGTACTTC
CASSVGVAGGSYEQYF
>TRBV7-8|TRBJ2-3|once|17|TRBD2
TGTGCCAGCAGCTTAGTCCTGGCGGGAGGGCCCACAGATACGCAGTATTTT
CASSLVLAGGPTDTQYF